The 15 T cell receptor beta chains below come from one sample, sequenced in a study of T cells in Graves' hyperthyroidism and ophthalmopathy. There were TCR beta CDR3 regions amplified from RNA transcripts. RT-PCR in the first round (using the HTBI primer set) targeted the TCR CDR3. TCRdb reprocessed the multiplex PCR reads via MiXCR and lists one record per CDR3 protein. Among 400,000 to 500,000 distinct CDR3 sequences listed, about an eighth were seen once. Sequences were obtained from blood. Source of these receptors: a woman aged 18-35 years with Graves' hyperthyroidism.

This clonotype was counted ten times or more. The chain couples TRBV7-3 to TRBJ2-3, with 8 bases fitting TRBD1. V shed 6 bases, J shed 0 bases, and the junction held 5 bases outside the gene matches. The germline gives CDR1 SGHTA, CDR2 FQGTGA. The CDR3 spans 15 residues. The CDR3 sequence is CASRRTGLSTDTQYF. In DNA, the CDR3 is TGTGCCAGCAGGAGGACAGGGTTGAGCACAGATACGCAGTATTTT. Full variable domain (rest looked up from reference TRBV7-3 and TRBJ2-3): GAGVSQTPSNKVTEKGKYVELRCDPISGHTALYWYRQSLGQGPEFLIYFQGTGAADDSGLPNDRFFAVRPEGSVSTLKIQRTERGDSAVYLCASRRTGLSTDTQYFGPGTRLTVL.

This clonotype was detected only a few times. The gene calls are TRBV30 and TRBJ2-7; TRBD1 might be the D (5 bases). CDR1 and CDR2 (germline): GTSNPN, SVGIG (reference sequence). This CDR3 is 12 amino acids long. Trimming pared 5 bases from V and 2 bases from J, leaving 10 bases between. The chain's CDR3 is CAWAQGTYEQYF. CDR3 coding DNA: TGTGCCTGGGCCCAGGGTACCTACGAGCAGTACTTC.

There are many counts of this clonotype. The J gene is TRBJ2-3, the V gene TRBV28; D could derive from TRBD1 or TRBD2 (6 bases each). V gave up 5 bases and J gave up 2 bases, with 17 bases separating them. Germline loops: CDR1 MDHEN, CDR2 SYDVKM. CDR3 length: 16 amino acids. The CDR3 protein is CASSPSRGRITDTQYF. The CDR3 nucleotides read TGTGCCAGCAGTCCTAGTCGGGGGCGCATCACAGATACGCAGTATTTT.

This clonotype was seen ten or more times. CDR3 amino acids: CASSVTGSSYEQYF. In nucleotides, the CDR3 is TGTGCCAGCAGTGTCACAGGGAGCTCCTACGAGCAGTACTTC. The V call is TRBV6-2 or TRBV6-3, the J call TRBJ2-7; perhaps TRBD1 as D (6 bases). Germline-derived CDR1 and CDR2 are MNHEY and SVGEGT. V gave up 5 bases and J gave up 0 bases, with 11 bases separating them. The CDR3 is 14 amino acids.

The chain couples TRBV4-3 to TRBJ1-3; TRBD1 is a possible D gene (5 bases). Germline V gene data show CDR1 as LGHNA and CDR2 as YSLEER. The CDR3 has 17 residues. Trimming cost V 0 bases and J 2 bases, with 14 bases left between them. DNA for the CDR3: TGCGCCAGCAGCCAAGACCCCCGTGCCAGGGCTGGAAACACCATATATTTT. This encodes CASSQDPRARAGNTIYF.

The chain couples TRBV5-1 to TRBJ2-7, with a tentative D call TRBD1 (5 bases). V shed 2 bases and J shed 2 bases, with 11 bases lying between them. Germline V lookup: CDR1 SGHRS, CDR2 YFSETQ. CDR3 size: 14 residues. The CDR3 DNA reads as TGCGCCAGCAGCTTTTTAGGGGAAGCCTACGAGCAGTACTTC. Residues: CASSFLGEAYEQYF.

Of note for this clonotype: Germline is not matched at one junction end, which may reflect a read error. This chain uses TRBV20-1 with TRBJ2-5; 14 nucleotides align to TRBD2. Looked up from germline, CDR1 is DFQATT and CDR2 is SNEGSKA (reference sequence). The CDR3 extends over 18 amino acids. The chain's CDR3 is CSARTLTSGREYQDTQYF. For the CDR3, the DNA is TGCAGTGCTAGAACCCTGACTAGCGGGAGGGAATACCAAGATACCCAGTACTTC.

This chain links TRBV4-3 with TRBJ2-1, with D hard to call. The germline V and J ends were trimmed by 0 bases and 4 bases, with 13 bases remaining between them. The germline V gene has CDR1 LGHNA and CDR2 YSLEER. The CDR3 is made up of 16 amino acids. The CDR3 nucleotides are TGCGCCAGCAGCCAAGATCGGACCTTCCCTTACAATGAGCAGTTCTTC. Protein sequence: CASSQDRTFPYNEQFF.

This chain joins TRBV4-3 and TRBJ2-5, with 8 bases that match TRBD2. This CDR3 has 16 amino acids. Losses at the gene ends were 1 base for V and 4 bases for J; bases not matched to a gene: 8. From germline, CDR1 is LGHNA and CDR2 YSLEER. The CDR3 DNA sequence: TGCGCCAGCAGCCAAGGATCGGGAGGGCCGGGAGAGACCCAGTACTTC. Translated: CASSQGSGGPGETQYF.

This clonotype was seen more than once but under ten times. This chain joins TRBV5-1 and TRBJ2-3; D possibly uses TRBD1 or TRBD2 (7 bases each). There are 14 residues in the CDR3. Germline-derived CDR1 and CDR2 are SGHRS and YFSETQ. The CDR3 loop reads CASHQGGSTDTQYF. CDR3 DNA sequence: TGCGCAAGCCACCAGGGGGGGAGCACAGATACGCAGTATTTT.

This clonotype was recorded many times. The gene calls are TRBV24-1 and TRBJ2-2; D is perhaps TRBD1 (5 bases). This CDR3 comprises 18 residues. Trimming took 2 bases from V and 4 from J, leaving 19 bases between them. Germline V gene sequence: CDR1 KGHDR, CDR2 SFDVKD. The CDR3 region is CATSDCQGCRSVTGELFF. The CDR3 nucleotides are TGTGCCACCAGTGATTGCCAGGGATGTCGTTCGGTCACCGGGGAGCTGTTTTTT.

This clonotype was observed at least ten times. The chain combines TRBV6-6 with TRBJ1-1; D not certain. Per the germline V gene, CDR1 is MNHNY and CDR2 is SVGAGI (reference sequence). Between the trimmed V and J ends, which lost 0 bases and 3 bases, there was a span of 11 bases. The CDR3 has 15 amino acids. DNA for the CDR3: TGTGCCAGCAGTTACTCGTCCGGGGAAGACACTGAAGCTTTCTTT. This gives the protein CASSYSSGEDTEAFF.

The chain has TRBV20-1 and TRBJ2-4, with TRBD1 matching over 8 bases. The CDR3 contains 16 residues. V lost 2 bases to trimming and J lost 8 bases; unmatched junction nucleotides: 14. Germline V gene sequence: CDR1 DFQATT, CDR2 SNEGSKA (reference sequence). The CDR3 spells CSARPYQGQAFYIQYF. The CDR3 DNA reads as TGCAGTGCTAGACCCTACCAGGGACAGGCTTTCTACATTCAGTACTTC.

This clonotype was recorded at least ten times. The chain has TRBV7-2 and TRBJ1-1; weak D call: TRBD1 (6 bases). Trimming took 1 base from V and 3 from J, leaving 6 bases between them. This CDR3 region has 13 residues. Germline values: CDR1 SGHTA, CDR2 FQGNSA. The CDR3 region has the DNA TGTGCCAGCAGCTTAGGGGGGCACACTGAAGCTTTCTTT. Translation gives CASSLGGHTEAFF.

A word on this clonotype: Just one base apart from a much larger clone, this may be a read error. The V gene is TRBV6-2 or TRBV6-3, the J gene TRBJ2-5; D unresolved. CDR1 and CDR2 from the germline V gene are MNHEY and SVGEGT. The CDR3 runs to 13 residues. CDR3 amino acids: CVSSRTVQETQYF. The CDR3 coding sequence is TGTGTCAGCAGTCGGACGGTCCAAGAGACCCAGTACTTC.